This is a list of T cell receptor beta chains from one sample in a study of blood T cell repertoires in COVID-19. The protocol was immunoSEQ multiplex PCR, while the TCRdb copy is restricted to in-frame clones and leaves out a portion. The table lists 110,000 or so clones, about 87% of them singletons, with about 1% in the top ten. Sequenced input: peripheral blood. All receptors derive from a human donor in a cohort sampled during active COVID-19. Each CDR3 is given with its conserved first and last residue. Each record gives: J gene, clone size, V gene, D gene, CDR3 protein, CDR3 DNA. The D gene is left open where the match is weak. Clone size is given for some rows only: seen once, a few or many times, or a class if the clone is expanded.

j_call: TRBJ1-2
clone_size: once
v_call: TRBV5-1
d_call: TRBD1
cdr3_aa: CASTRTGIGGYTF
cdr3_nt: TGCGCCAGCACTAGGACAGGGATAGGAGGCTACACCTTC

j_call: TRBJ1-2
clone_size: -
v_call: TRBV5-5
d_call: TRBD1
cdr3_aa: CASSSLLGQGYGYTF
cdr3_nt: TGTGCCAGCAGTTCCCTTTTGGGACAGGGGTATGGCTACACCTTC

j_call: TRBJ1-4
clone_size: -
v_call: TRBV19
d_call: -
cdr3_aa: CASKATGELFF
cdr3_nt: TGTGCCAGTAAGGCGACAGGCGAACTGTTTTTT

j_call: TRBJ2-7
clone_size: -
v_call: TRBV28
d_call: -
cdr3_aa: CASSPAGYEQYF
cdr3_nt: TGTGCCAGCAGCCCGGCGGGTTACGAGCAGTACTTC

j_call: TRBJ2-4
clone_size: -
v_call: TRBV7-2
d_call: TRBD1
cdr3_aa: CASSSPDRGRLAKNIQYF
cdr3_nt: TGTGCCAGCAGCTCACCGGACAGGGGAAGGCTAGCCAAAAACATTCAGTACTTC

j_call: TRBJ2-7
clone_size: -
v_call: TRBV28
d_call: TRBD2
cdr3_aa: CASSPTSGRVLYEQHF
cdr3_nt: TGTGCCAGCAGCCCGACTAGCGGGAGGGTCCTCTACGAGCAGCACTTC

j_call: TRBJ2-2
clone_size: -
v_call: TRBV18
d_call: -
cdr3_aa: CASSPRLANTGELFF
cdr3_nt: TGTGCCAGCTCACCGCGGCTAGCGAACACCGGGGAGCTGTTTTTT

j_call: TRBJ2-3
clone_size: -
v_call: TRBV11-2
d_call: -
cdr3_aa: CASSLVSAGASTDTQYF
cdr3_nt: TGTGCCAGCAGCTTAGTCTCGGCGGGGGCTAGCACAGATACGCAGTATTTT

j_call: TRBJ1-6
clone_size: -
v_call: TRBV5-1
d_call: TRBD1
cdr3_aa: CASSLQQGSHSPLHF
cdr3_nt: TGCGCCAGCAGCCTACAACAGGGGAGCCACTCACCCCTCCACTTT

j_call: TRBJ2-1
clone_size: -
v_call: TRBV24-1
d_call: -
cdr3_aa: CATRGALGRHSNNDDEQFF
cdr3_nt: TGTGCCACCAGAGGGGCTCTGGGTCGTCACTCTAACAACGATGATGAGCAGTTCTTC

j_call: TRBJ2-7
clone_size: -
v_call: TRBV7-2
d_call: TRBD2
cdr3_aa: CASSQDSGKVYEQYF
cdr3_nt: TGTGCCAGCAGCCAGGATAGCGGGAAGGTCTACGAGCAGTACTTC

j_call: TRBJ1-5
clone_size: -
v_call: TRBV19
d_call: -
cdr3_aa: CASSMGSGGNQPQHF
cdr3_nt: TGTGCCAGTAGTATGGGTTCAGGGGGCAATCAGCCCCAGCATTTT

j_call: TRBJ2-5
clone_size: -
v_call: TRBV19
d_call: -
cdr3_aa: CASSTVLRGARETQYF
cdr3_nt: TGTGCCAGTAGTACGGTCCTCAGGGGGGCAAGAGAGACCCAGTACTTC

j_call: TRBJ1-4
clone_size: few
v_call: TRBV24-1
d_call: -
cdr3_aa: CATSDPGGEDTKLFF
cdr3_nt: TGTGCCACCAGTGACCCCGGAGGGGAGGATACAAAACTGTTTTTT

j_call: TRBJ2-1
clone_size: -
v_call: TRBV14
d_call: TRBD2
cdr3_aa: CASSQQTSGSYNEQFF
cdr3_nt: TGTGCCAGCAGCCAGCAGACTAGCGGGAGCTACAATGAGCAGTTCTTC

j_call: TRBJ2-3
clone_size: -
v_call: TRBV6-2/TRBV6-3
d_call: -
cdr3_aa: CASSYPVGSTDTQYF
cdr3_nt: TGTGCCAGCAGTTACCCGGTCGGTTCCACAGATACGCAGTATTTT

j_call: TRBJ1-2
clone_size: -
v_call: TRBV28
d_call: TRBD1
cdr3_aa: CASSQPHRGGTAGF
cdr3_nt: TGTGCCAGCAGTCAACCACACAGGGGGGGAACTGCGGGATTC